This T cell receptor beta chain was documented in a study of cytotoxic CD8 clonotypes in ibrutinib-treated CLL. Study overall: Response samples came after a median roughly 11 months of treatment, range 6 to 36.

Germline-derived CDR1 and CDR2 are SGHVS and FQNEAQ. There are 18 residues in the CDR3. Trimming cost V 4 bases and J 6 bases; bases outside gene matches: 16. Sequenced by immunoSEQ multiplex PCR; TCRdb stores in-frame clones only, minus some. The sample holds some 300,000 clones; 80% are singletons and the top ten take roughly 6.3%. V gene TRBV7-8 combines with J gene TRBJ2-7; TRBD2 agrees at 12 bases. The sequence was obtained from a human donor with chronic lymphocytic leukemia. The sample consisted of PBMCs, taken before ibrutinib treatment. This CDR3 is CASSSLAGGPFIVPEQYF. The CDR3 DNA reads as TGTGCCAGCAGCTCCCTAGCGGGAGGGCCCTTCATTGTCCCCGAGCAGTACTTC.